This T cell receptor (beta chain) stems from a study of T cell repertoires in cytomegalovirus infection. The overall study: Indications came from public TCR beta signatures; they pointed to CMV infection and to a matching HLA type.

Comment on this clonotype: Its antigen is unknown.

One entry per CDR3 protein, called by TCRdb with MiXCR from the reads. The table has about 920,000 distinct CDR3 sequences, approximately 31% seen once. This clonotype originated in a human donor in good health (CMV status not recorded). Some clones in this sample may be carry-over from other donors' samples. The sample was cultured CD8+ T cells from PBMCs, taken from culture after CMV antigen stimulation.

This CDR3 reads CASSPGTGQLHEQFF. The CDR3 DNA is TGTGCCAGCAGTCCCGGGACAGGCCAGCTCCATGAGCAGTTCTTC. This chain uses TRBV6-1 with TRBJ2-1, with 8 bases lining up with TRBD1. V lost 5 bases to trimming and J lost 8 bases; unmatched junction nucleotides: 11. The CDR3 has 15 amino acids. The germline CDR1 and CDR2 sequences are MNHNS and SASEGT.